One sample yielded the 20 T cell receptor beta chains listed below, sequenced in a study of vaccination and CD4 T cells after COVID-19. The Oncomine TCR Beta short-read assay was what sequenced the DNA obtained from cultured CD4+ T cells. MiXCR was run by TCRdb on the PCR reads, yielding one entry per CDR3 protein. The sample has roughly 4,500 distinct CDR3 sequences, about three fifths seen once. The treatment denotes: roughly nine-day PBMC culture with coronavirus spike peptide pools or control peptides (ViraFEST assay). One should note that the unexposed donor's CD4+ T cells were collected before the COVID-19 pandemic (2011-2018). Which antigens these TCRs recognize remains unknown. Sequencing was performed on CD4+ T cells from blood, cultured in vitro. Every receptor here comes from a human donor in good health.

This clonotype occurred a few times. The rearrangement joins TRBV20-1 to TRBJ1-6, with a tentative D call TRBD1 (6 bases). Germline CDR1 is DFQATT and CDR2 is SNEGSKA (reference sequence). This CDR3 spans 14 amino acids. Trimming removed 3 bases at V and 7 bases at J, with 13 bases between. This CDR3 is CSASRGGENSPLHF. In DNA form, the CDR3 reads TGCAGTGCTAGTAGAGGGGGGGAAAATTCACCCCTCCACTTT.

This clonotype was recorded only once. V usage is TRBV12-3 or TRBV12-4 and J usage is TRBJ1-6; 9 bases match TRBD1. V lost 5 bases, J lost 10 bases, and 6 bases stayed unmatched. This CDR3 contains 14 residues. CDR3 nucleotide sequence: TGTGCCAGCAGTCCCGGGACAGGGTTATCACCCCTCCACTTT. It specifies CASSPGTGLSPLHF.

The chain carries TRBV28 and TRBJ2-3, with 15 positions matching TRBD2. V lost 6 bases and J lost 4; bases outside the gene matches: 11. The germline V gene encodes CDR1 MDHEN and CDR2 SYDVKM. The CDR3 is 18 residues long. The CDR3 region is CASSRSGTSGGWSDTQYF. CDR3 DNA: TGTGCCAGCAGCAGATCCGGGACTAGCGGGGGGTGGTCAGATACGCAGTATTTT.

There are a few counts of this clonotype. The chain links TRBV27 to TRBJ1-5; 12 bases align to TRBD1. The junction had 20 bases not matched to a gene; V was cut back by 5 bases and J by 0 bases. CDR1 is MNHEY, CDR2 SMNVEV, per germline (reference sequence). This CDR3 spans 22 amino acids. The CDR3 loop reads CASSANSLRAGTGGYSNQPQHF. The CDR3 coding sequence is TGTGCCAGCAGTGCAAACAGTCTACGGGCCGGGACAGGGGGCTATAGCAATCAGCCCCAGCATTTT.

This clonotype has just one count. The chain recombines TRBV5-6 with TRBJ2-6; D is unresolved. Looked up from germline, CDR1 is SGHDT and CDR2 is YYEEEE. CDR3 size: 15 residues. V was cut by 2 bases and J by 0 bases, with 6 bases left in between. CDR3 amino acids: CASSFGSSGANVLTF. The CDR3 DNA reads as TGTGCCAGCAGCTTTGGCAGCTCTGGGGCCAACGTCCTGACTTTC.

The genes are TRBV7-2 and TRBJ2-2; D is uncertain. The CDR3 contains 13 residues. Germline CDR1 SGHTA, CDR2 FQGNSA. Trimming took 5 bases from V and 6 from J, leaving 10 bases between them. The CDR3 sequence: CASSDGEPGELFF. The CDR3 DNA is TGTGCCAGCAGCGACGGAGAGCCCGGGGAGCTGTTTTTT.

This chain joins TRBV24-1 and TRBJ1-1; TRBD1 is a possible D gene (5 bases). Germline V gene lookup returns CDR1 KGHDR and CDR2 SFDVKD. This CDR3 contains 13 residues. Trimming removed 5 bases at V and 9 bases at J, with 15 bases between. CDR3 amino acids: CATSGGADGQAFF. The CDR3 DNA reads TGTGCCACCAGTGGAGGGGCCGACGGGCAAGCTTTCTTT.

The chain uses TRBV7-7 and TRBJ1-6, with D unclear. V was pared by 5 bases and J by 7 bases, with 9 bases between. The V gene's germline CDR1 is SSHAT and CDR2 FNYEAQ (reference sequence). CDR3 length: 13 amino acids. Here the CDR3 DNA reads TGTGCCAGCAGCCTAGAGGAGAATTCACCCCTCCACTTT. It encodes CASSLEENSPLHF.

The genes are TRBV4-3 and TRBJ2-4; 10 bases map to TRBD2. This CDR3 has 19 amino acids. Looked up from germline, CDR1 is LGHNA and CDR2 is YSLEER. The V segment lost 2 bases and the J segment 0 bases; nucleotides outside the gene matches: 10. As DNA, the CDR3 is TGCGCCAGCAGCCAATGGGGAGCGGGGGGGCTTCTAGCCAAAAACATTCAGTACTTC. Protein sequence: CASSQWGAGGLLAKNIQYF.

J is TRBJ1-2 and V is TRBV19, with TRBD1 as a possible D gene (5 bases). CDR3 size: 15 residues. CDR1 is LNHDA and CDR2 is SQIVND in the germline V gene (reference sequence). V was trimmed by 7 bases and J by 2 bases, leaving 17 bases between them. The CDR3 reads CASKEVAGSNYGYTF. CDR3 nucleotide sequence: TGTGCCAGTAAGGAGGTGGCAGGGTCCAACTATGGCTACACCTTC.

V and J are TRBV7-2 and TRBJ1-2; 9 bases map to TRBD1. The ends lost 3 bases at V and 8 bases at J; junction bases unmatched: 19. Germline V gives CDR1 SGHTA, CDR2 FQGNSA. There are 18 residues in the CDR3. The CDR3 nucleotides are TGTGCCAGCAGCTTGGAGGTCCTACAGGGGGCGGGTATCGGCGGCTACACCTTC. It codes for CASSLEVLQGAGIGGYTF.

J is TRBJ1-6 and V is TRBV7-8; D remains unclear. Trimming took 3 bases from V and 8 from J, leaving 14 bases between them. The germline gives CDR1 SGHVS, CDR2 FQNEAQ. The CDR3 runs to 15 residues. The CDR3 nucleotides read TGTGCCAGCAGCTTTCGGTGGGAACGGGATTCACCCCTCCACTTT. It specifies CASSFRWERDSPLHF.

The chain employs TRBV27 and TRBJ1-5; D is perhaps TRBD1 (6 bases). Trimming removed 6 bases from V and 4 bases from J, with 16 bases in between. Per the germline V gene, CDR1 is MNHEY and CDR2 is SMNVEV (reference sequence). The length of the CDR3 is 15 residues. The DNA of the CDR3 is TGTGCCAGCAGCCGACTCGTGACAGGTAATCAGCCCCAGCATTTT. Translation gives CASSRLVTGNQPQHF.

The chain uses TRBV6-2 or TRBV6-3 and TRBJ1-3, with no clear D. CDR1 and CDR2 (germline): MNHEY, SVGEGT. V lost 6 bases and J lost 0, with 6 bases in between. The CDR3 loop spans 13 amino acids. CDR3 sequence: CASRAPSGNTIYF. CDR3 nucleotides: TGTGCCAGCAGGGCTCCCTCTGGAAACACCATATATTTT.

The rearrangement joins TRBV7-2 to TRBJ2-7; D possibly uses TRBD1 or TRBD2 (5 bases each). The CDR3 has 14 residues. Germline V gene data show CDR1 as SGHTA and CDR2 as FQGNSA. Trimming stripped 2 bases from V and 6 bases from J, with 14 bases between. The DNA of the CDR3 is TGTGCCAGCAGCTTAATGAGGGACGGCGGCGAGCAGTACTTC. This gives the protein CASSLMRDGGEQYF. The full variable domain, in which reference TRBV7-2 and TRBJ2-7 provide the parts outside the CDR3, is GAGVSQSPSNKVTEKGKDVELRCDPISGHTALYWYRQSLGQGLEFLIYFQGNSAPDKSGLPSDRFSAERTGGSVSTLTIQRTQQEDSAVYLCASSLMRDGGEQYFGPGTRLTVT.

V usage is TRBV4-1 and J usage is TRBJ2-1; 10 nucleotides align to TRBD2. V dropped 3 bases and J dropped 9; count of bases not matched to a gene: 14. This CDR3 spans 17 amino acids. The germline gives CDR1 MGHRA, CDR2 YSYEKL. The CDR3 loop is CASSHATVAGGGGEQFF. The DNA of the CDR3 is TGCGCCAGCAGCCATGCTACTGTAGCGGGAGGCGGAGGTGAGCAGTTCTTC.

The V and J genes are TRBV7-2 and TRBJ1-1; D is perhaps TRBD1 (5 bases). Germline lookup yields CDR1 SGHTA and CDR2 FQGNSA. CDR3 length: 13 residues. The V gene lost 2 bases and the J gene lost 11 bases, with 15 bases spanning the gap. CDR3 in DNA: TGTGCCAGCAGCTTAAGCCAGGGACCGTTGGCTTTCTTT. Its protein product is CASSLSQGPLAFF.

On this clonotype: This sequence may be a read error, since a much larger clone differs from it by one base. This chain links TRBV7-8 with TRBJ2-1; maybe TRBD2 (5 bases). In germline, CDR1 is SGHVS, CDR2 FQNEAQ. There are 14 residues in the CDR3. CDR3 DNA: TGTACCAGCAGCTTAGGATATCGGGATAATGAGCAGTTCTTC. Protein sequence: CTSSLGYRDNEQFF.

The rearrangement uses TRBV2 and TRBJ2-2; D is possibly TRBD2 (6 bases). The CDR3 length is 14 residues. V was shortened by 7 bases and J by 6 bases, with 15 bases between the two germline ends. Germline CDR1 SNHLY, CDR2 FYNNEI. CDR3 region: CASKRDSPPGELFF. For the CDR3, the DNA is TGTGCCAGCAAAAGGGACTCCCCCCCCGGGGAGCTGTTTTTT.

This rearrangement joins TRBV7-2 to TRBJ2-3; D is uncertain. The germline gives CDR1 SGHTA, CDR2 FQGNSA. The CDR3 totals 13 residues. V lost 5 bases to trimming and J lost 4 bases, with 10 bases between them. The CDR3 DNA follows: TGTGCCAGCAGCAACACCGGGCCAGATACGCAGTATTTT. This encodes CASSNTGPDTQYF. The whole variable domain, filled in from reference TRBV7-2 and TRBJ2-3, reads GAGVSQSPSNKVTEKGKDVELRCDPISGHTALYWYRQSLGQGLEFLIYFQGNSAPDKSGLPSDRFSAERTGGSVSTLTIQRTQQEDSAVYLCASSNTGPDTQYFGPGTRLTVL.